This T cell receptor (beta chain) was obtained from a study of blood T cell repertoires in COVID-19. Overall study context: The study drew acute and convalescent COVID-19 samples from the United States, Italy and Spain. PBMCs, B-cell-depleted T cells, or T cells provided the cDNA or gDNA that made up the material.

The germline gives CDR1 MNHEY, CDR2 SVGEGT. This CDR3 has 16 residues. Trimming at V came to 6 bases and at J to 5 bases, leaving 14 bases not matched to a gene. The data were produced by immunoSEQ multiplex PCR, yet TCRdb's version contains in-frame clones alone and is incomplete. The data hold over 300,000 clones, with about 85% observed a single time. Participants were aged about 18 to 90 years from about two dozen US areas. The recovered donors of Cohort 3 showed two negative PCRs, clearance, or symptom resolution. This chain uses TRBV6-2 or TRBV6-3 with TRBJ1-1; 8 nucleotides match TRBD1. Sequencing used PBMCs or T cells enriched from blood (not recorded which). The clonotype originates from a woman in her twenties or thirties who had recovered from COVID-19. CDR3 amino acids: CASSQQGGSVYTEAFF. The CDR3 DNA reads TGTGCCAGCAGCCAACAGGGGGGGTCCGTGTATACTGAAGCTTTCTTT.